The source of this T cell receptor beta chain is a study of cytomegalovirus exposure and HLA in healthy donors. Study results and limitations: It was taken for granted in presence/absence analyses that sequencing depth across donors was roughly uniform. Productive status was seen about 87% or about 30% of the time for most TCR beta V segments in an earlier analysis. TCR association rates varied by HLA locus in a later analysis, with DRB1 highest and HLA-C lowest.

Amplification used 60 Vbeta primers and 13 Jbeta primers. TCRdb's copy holds only in-frame clones and misses some; the assay was immunoSEQ multiplex PCR. The repertoire consists of 90,000 to 110,000 clones, with roughly 13% occurring once and the leading ten covering about a sixth. Trimming took off 5 bases at V and 8 bases at J, with 15 bases between the two ends. Germline CDR1 reads MNHEY; CDR2 reads SVGAGI. The CDR3 spans 13 residues. A note on this clone: Its specificity is unknown.

The chain employs TRBV6-5 and TRBJ1-2; D unresolved. The source of this sequence is a man in his forties in good health and CMV-seropositive. Input material: PBMCs. CDR3 region: CASSRMGSRGYTF. CDR3 in DNA: TGTGCCAGCAGTAGGATGGGGAGCCGCGGCTACACCTTC.